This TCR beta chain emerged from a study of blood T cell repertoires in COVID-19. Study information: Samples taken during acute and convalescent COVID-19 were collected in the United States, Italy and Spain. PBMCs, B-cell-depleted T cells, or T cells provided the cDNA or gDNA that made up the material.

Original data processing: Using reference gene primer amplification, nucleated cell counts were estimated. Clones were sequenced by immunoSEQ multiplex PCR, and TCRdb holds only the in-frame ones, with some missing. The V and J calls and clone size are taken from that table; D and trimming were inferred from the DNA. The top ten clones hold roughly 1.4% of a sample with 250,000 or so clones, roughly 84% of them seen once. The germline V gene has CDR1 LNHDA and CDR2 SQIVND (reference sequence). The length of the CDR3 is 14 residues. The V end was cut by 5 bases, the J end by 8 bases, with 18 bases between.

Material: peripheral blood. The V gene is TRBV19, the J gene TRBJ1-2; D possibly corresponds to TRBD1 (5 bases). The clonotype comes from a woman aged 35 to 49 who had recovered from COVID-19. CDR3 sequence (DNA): TGTGCCAGTAGTGCCCAGGGAGGTGCCTCCGGCTACACCTTC. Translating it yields CASSAQGGASGYTF.